The rows below give T cell receptor beta chains drawn from one sample of a study of T cells in Graves' hyperthyroidism and ophthalmopathy. TCRdb reprocessed the multiplex PCR reads via MiXCR and lists one record per CDR3 protein. The data hold almost 500,000 distinct CDR3 sequences, with roughly 23% observed a single time. Specimen: blood. These receptors all come from a woman in her 70s with Graves' ophthalmopathy. The CDR3 runs from the conserved cysteine through the conserved F or W. D genes are given only for firm matches. Expanded clones are given a class, and other clones once, few, many or no size at all.

len	v_gene	abundance	d_gene	j_gene	CDR3aa	CDR3nt
14	TRBV7-3	-	-	TRBJ2-7	CASSLGQGQDEQYF	TGTGCCAGCAGCTTAGGGCAGGGTCAGGACGAGCAGTACTTC
13	TRBV5-1	few	-	TRBJ2-7	CASSRLAGREQYF	TGCGCCAGCAGTCGTTTGGCAGGGCGGGAGCAGTACTTC
15	TRBV7-2	few	TRBD2	TRBJ2-1	CASSLRPRGGNEQFF	TGTGCCAGCAGCTTAAGGCCCCGGGGAGGGAATGAGCAGTTCTTC
16	TRBV28	-	-	TRBJ1-2	CASSPGSTGINYGYTF	TGTGCCAGCTCCCCAGGGTCCACGGGGATTAACTATGGCTACACCTTC
14	TRBV13	few	-	TRBJ2-1	CASSLGTPGNEQFF	TGTGCCAGCAGCTTAGGCACCCCGGGCAATGAGCAGTTCTTC
16	TRBV12-3/TRBV12-4	few	-	TRBJ1-4	CASSLGRTDFNEKLFF	TGTGCCAGCAGTTTAGGGCGGACTGACTTTAATGAAAAACTGTTTTTT
12	TRBV6-1	many	-	TRBJ1-5	CASSDPQQPQHF	TGTGCCAGCAGTGACCCCCAACAGCCCCAGCATTTT
16	TRBV20-1	-	-	TRBJ2-5	CSASDEGEALKETQYF	TGCAGTGCTAGTGATGAGGGGGAGGCCCTTAAAGAGACCCAGTACTTC
15	TRBV6-5	few	-	TRBJ2-3	CASSTGTTSTDTQYF	TGTGCCAGCAGCACCGGGACCACAAGCACAGATACGCAGTATTTT
13	TRBV3-1	-	-	TRBJ2-1	CASSQDRRQTQFF	TGTGCCAGCAGCCAAGATCGTAGACAAACGCAGTTCTTC
13	TRBV5-1	-	TRBD1	TRBJ2-5	CASRFGQDETQYF	TGCGCCAGCAGGTTTGGACAGGATGAGACCCAGTACTTC
20	TRBV11-2	few	TRBD2	TRBJ2-2	CASSSRTSGRAFEYTGELFF	TGTGCCAGCAGCTCACGGACTAGCGGGAGGGCCTTTGAGTACACCGGGGAGCTGTTTTTT
13	TRBV11-2	-	TRBD2	TRBJ2-7	CASSSTSLADQYF	TGTGCCAGCAGCTCAACCTCCCTAGCGGATCAGTACTTC
13	TRBV6-6	-	-	TRBJ2-7	CASSYHLTYEQYF	TGTGCCAGCAGTTACCACCTGACGTACGAGCAGTACTTC
13	TRBV7-3	many	-	TRBJ2-7	CASSIRTFSEQYF	TGTGCCAGCAGCATTAGGACATTCAGCGAGCAGTACTTC
13	TRBV25-1	-	-	TRBJ2-1	CASRPGPYNEQFF	TGTGCCAGCAGACCGGGACCTTACAATGAGCAGTTCTTC
18	TRBV28	-	-	TRBJ1-6	CASSPLPGPSSYNSPLHF	TGTGCCAGCTCACCCTTACCGGGTCCAAGCTCCTATAATTCACCCCTCCACTTT
12	TRBV6-1	-	TRBD1	TRBJ2-1	CASWDRANEQFF	TGTGCCAGTTGGGACAGGGCCAATGAGCAGTTCTTC
11	TRBV20-1	many	-	TRBJ1-2	CSARGNHGYTF	TGCAGTGCTAGAGGCAACCATGGCTACACCTTC
15	TRBV7-2	-	TRBD2	TRBJ2-7	CASRSGTSGLGEQYF	TGTGCCAGCAGATCCGGGACTAGCGGCCTTGGGGAGCAGTACTTC
16	TRBV20-1	-	TRBD2	TRBJ2-7	CSALGVERENPYEQYF	TGCAGTGCCCTGGGGGTGGAGCGGGAGAACCCCTACGAGCAGTACTTC
11	TRBV29-1	-	-	TRBJ1-2	CSVRGSGGYTF	TGTAGCGTTAGAGGCTCAGGGGGCTACACCTTC
15	TRBV19	-	TRBD1	TRBJ2-2	CASSIGTANTGELFF	TGTGCCAGTAGTATTGGGACAGCGAACACCGGGGAGCTGTTTTTT
15	TRBV11-2	-	-	TRBJ1-2	CASSPTTARESGYTF	TGTGCCAGCAGCCCCACGACGGCGCGGGAGAGTGGCTACACCTTC